The 6 T cell receptor beta chains below were found in one sample sequenced in a study of T cells in Graves' hyperthyroidism and ophthalmopathy. RNA transcripts were the template for amplifying TCR beta CDR3 regions. During a first-round RT-PCR of the TCR CDR3, the HTBI primer set was used. TCRdb reprocessed the multiplex PCR reads via MiXCR and lists one record per CDR3 protein. The sample contains hundreds of thousands of distinct CDR3 sequences, 16% of which appear only once. Specimen: blood. Receptors originate from a woman aged 40 to 50 with Graves' ophthalmopathy.

This clonotype was detected ten times or more. A much larger clone lies one base from this, so it may be a read error. The chain joins TRBV20-1 to TRBJ2-5; no clear D gene. This CDR3 is built from 13 residues. The germline CDR1 and CDR2 sequences are DFQATT and SNEGSKA (reference sequence). The CDR3: CSADPRNQGTQYF. In nucleotides, the CDR3 is TGCAGTGCTGACCCGCGGAATCAAGGGACCCAGTACTTC.

The CDR3 is CAWSVPHRSGDTEAFF. CDR3 coding DNA: TGTGCCTGGAGTGTACCCCACAGGTCAGGAGACACTGAAGCTTTCTTT. The chain employs TRBV30 and TRBJ1-1; D might be TRBD1 (5 bases). The CDR3 spans 16 residues. The ends were cut back, 0 bases at V and 3 bases at J, with 17 bases in the middle. CDR1 is GTSNPN and CDR2 is SVGIG in the germline V gene (reference sequence). Filled out from reference TRBV30 and TRBJ1-1, the complete variable domain reads SQTIHQWPATLVQPVGSPLSLECTVEGTSNPNLYWYRQAAGRGLQLLFYSVGIGQISSEVPQNLSASRPQDRQFILSSKKLLLSDSGFYLCAWSVPHRSGDTEAFFGQGTRLTVV.

This clonotype was detected only once. The genes are TRBV5-1 and TRBJ2-1; D possibly matches TRBD1 or TRBD2 (6 bases each). The CDR3 has 14 residues. V lost 7 bases to trimming and J lost 8 bases, with 19 bases between them. CDR1 and CDR2 from the germline V gene are SGHRS and YFSETQ. CDR3 sequence (DNA): TGCGCCAGCGGAGTATCGTCGGGGGCTTATGAGCAGTTCTTC. Its translation is CASGVSSGAYEQFF.

This clonotype showed up just a few times. The chain recombines TRBV7-3 with TRBJ2-5, with 10 bases aligning to TRBD2. Germline V CDR1 and CDR2: SGHTA, FQGTGA. The CDR3 is 15 amino acids. With V trimmed by 5 bases and J by 4 bases, 7 bases remained unmatched. CDR3 coding DNA: TGTGCCAGCAGCCCAGGACTAGCGGACCTAGAGACCCAGTACTTC. This translates into CASSPGLADLETQYF.

This clonotype was counted ten times or more. This chain links TRBV18 with TRBJ1-5; unclear D gene. Germline V gene data show CDR1 as KGHSH and CDR2 as LQKENI. Trimming removed 2 bases at V and 5 bases at J, with 7 bases between. This CDR3 contains 13 residues. The CDR3 here is CASSPGTDQPQHF. The CDR3 region has the DNA TGTGCCAGCTCACCAGGAACAGATCAGCCCCAGCATTTT.

This clonotype was recorded at least ten times. This chain connects TRBV30 to TRBJ2-5; 7 nucleotides match TRBD2. The CDR3 extends over 14 amino acids. The V gene's germline CDR1 is GTSNPN and CDR2 SVGIG (reference sequence). V dropped 0 bases and J dropped 5; count of bases not matched to a gene: 6. The CDR3 DNA follows: TGTGCCTGGAGTGTAGGCGCGGGAGTTGAGACCCAGTACTTC. This encodes CAWSVGAGVETQYF. The whole variable domain, remainder taken from reference TRBV30 and TRBJ2-5, is SQTIHQWPATLVQPVGSPLSLECTVEGTSNPNLYWYRQAAGRGLQLLFYSVGIGQISSEVPQNLSASRPQDRQFILSSKKLLLSDSGFYLCAWSVGAGVETQYFGPGTRLLVL.